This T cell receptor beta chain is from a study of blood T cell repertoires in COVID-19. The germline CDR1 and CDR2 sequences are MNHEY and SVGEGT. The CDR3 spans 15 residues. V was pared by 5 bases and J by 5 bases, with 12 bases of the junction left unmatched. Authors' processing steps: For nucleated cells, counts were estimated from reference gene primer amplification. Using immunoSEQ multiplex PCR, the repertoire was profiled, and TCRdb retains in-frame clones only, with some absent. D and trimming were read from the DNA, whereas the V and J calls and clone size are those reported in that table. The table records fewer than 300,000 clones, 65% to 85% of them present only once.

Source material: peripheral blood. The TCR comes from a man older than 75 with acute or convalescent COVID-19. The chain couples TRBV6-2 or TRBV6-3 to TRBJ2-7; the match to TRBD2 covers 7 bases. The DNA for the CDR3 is TGTGCCAGCAGTCAACTAGCGCTCAGCGGGCACGAGCAGTACTTC. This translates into CASSQLALSGHEQYF.